The T cell receptor (beta chain) under discussion was sequenced for a study of Ad26.COV2.S vaccination and SARS-CoV-2 variants. Sequenced by immunoSEQ multiplex PCR; TCRdb stores in-frame clones only, minus some. The data show hundreds of thousands of clones, about 87% seen once. This CDR3 contains 11 residues. Deletions cut 7 bases from V and 7 bases from J, with 10 bases between. Germline V CDR1 and CDR2: SNHLY, FYNNEI. Treatment noted: over 15 received Ad26.COV2.S at low or high dose, single or two shots; a few received placebo; per-sample allocation not given. Vaccine and placebo recipients were sampled on day 63 after the first injection.

This clonotype was sampled from a person aged 18-65 years who received the Ad26.COV2.S COVID-19 vaccine or a placebo. The chain uses TRBV2 and TRBJ1-2, with TRBD1 as a possible D gene (6 bases). The sequencing here drew on peripheral blood, taken in a trial of Ad26.COV2.S vaccine versus placebo. The CDR3 DNA is TGTGCCAGCACCCAGGGGACTGGCTACACCTTC. Translation: CASTQGTGYTF.